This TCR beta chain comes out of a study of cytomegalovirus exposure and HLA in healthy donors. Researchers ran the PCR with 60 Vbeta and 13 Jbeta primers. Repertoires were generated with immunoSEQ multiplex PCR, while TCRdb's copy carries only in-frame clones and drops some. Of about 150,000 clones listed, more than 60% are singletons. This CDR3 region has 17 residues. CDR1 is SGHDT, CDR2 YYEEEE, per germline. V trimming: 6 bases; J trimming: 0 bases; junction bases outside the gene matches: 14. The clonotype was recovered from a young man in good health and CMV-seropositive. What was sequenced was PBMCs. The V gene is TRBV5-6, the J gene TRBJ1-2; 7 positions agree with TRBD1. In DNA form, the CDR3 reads TGTGCCAGCATCAAGAGGGGGACAGAAAAAGCTAACTATGGCTACACCTTC. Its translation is CASIKRGTEKANYGYTF.